This TCR beta chain comes out of a study of blood T cell repertoires in COVID-19 (dated by TCRdb to 2019 to 2021). Regarding the complete study: Collaborator samples came from the United States, Italy and Spain and covered acute and convalescent phases of COVID-19. The material from the prospective study consisted of cDNA or gDNA derived from T cells, B-cell-depleted T cells, or PBMCs. The dataset comprised deeply sampled blood TCRbeta repertoires from subjects exposed to, actively infected with, or recovered from COVID-19. A freely available public database, intended as a resource for researchers studying the immune response to SARS-CoV-2, is where the repertoires were released. Samples came from the ongoing ImmuneRACE study (first 160 participants) plus 1,254 subjects from 6 global collaborators. The sample metadata nearly always contained a de-identified subject ID, COVID-19 status, age in years and sex. Where available, HLA class I and class II types were obtained from metadata supplied by the sample provider rather than from assay-based typing.

Beyond this particular receptor, the publication reports: Clinical and demographic metadata were provided uncurated, with the amount varying by source and participant.

Participants in the prospective study were aged roughly 18 to 90 years, lived in under 30 United States geographic areas, and enrolled through a virtual design. Cohort assignment in the prospective study relied on participant-reported clinical history from a screening survey and a study questionnaire. Exposed participants had been in contact with someone with a PCR-confirmed or clinician-diagnosed COVID-19 case within 2 weeks of study entry. In the prospective study, whole blood, serum and a nasopharyngeal or oropharyngeal swab were collected from each participant by mobile phlebotomists. Over a roughly 2-month period, participants in the prospective study had the option of providing additional blood draws and questionnaires. Before DNA extraction, prospective study blood samples were shipped either frozen or at room temperature. As concerns this clone: No cognate antigen has been identified for it. Base quality data are lacking; no much larger clone is found one base away.

TCRbeta CDR3 regions were amplified from genomic DNA by means of the immunoSEQ Assay, a bias-controlled multiplex PCR. The authors' analysis ran thus. The number of nucleated cells in each sample was estimated from the amplification of reference gene primers within the assay. Sequence reads were collapsed and filtered to measure the absolute abundance of every unique TCRbeta CDR3 rearrangement. For each sample, productive Simpson clonality was calculated as the square root of Simpson's diversity index over productive rearrangements. What TCRdb holds here is the immuneACCESS table cut down to in-frame rearrangements. Part of the clones is not present; checked against another copy, under half of the missing clones reflect an unresolved V gene, and the others are unexplained. From that table come the V and J calls and clone size; the DNA was used to work out D and trimming. The sample data list 150,000 or so clones, and approximately 86% of these were observed just once. Jointly, the top ten make up roughly 4% of the sample.

Here V drops 3 bases and J drops 4 bases, and the junction holds 4 bases not matched to any gene. CDR1 SEHNR and CDR2 FQNEAQ were looked up in the germline V gene (reference sequence). Inclusive of the bounding cysteine and phenylalanine, the CDR3 is 14 residues long. CDR3 DNA is the only sequence kept; it has 42 bases, read in frame from the first base. The chain is made from TRBV7-9 and TRBJ1-2; 8 central bases correspond to TRBD1. The sequenced sample was PBMCs or T cells enriched from blood (not recorded which). The receptor comes from a woman in her forties who had been exposed to COVID-19. The encoded CDR3 is CASSLDRALYGYTF. In nucleotide form, the sequence is TGTGCCAGCAGCTTGGACAGGGCCCTCTATGGCTACACCTTC.